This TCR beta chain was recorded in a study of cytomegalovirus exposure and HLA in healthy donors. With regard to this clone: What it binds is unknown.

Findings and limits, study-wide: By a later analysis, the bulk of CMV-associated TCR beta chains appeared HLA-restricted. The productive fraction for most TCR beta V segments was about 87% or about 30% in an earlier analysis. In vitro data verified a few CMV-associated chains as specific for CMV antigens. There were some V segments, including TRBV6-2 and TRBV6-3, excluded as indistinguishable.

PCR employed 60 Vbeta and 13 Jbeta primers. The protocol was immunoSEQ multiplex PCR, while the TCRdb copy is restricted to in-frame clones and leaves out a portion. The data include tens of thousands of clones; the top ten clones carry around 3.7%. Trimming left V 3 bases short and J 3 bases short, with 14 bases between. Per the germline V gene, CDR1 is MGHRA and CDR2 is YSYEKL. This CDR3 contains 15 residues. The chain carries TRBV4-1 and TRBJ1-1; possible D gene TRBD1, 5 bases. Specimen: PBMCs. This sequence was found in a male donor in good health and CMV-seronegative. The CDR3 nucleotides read TGCGCCAGCAGCCAGGAGGGACGGGGGGACACTGAAGCTTTCTTT. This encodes CASSQEGRGDTEAFF.